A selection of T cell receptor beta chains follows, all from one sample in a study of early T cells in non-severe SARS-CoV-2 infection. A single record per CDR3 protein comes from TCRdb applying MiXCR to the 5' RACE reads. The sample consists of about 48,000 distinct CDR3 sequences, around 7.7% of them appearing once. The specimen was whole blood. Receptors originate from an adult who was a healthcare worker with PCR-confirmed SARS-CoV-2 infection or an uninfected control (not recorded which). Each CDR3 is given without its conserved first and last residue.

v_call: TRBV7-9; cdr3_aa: ATAMGATNEKLF
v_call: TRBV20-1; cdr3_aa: SAPRRTGRSYNEQF
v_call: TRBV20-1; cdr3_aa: SAGRGDGYT
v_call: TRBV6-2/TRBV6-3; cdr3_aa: ASSSRLAGDTDTQY
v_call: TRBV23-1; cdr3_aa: ASSQGNEQF
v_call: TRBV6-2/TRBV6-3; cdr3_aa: ASRGQGTSNQPQH
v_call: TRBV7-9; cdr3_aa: ASSSTGDGYGYT
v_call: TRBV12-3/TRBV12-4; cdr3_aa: ASSLLRETGYEQY
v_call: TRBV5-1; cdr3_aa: ASSMDGNNNSPLH
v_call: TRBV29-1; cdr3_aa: SVLRGGSYEQY
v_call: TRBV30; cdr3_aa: AWSAGTLGNTIY
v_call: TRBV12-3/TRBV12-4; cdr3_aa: ASSPEKGLITEAF
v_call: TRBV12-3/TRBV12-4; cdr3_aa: ASSPGFPNSPLH
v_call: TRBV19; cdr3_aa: ASSEGWMNTEAF
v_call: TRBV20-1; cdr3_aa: SAPRSHRATEAF
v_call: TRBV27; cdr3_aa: ASSRTGQGAEKLF
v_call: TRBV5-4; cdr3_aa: ASSLVPGEQETQY
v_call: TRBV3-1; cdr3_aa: ASSPGGQIYGYT
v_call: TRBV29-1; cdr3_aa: SVLGRDRSYEQY
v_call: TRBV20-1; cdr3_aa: TGGDRNSYEQY
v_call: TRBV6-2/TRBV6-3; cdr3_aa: ASSAGGNTEAF
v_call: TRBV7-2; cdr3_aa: ASSLRGAGEAF
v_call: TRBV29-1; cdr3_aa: SVETRGPGELF
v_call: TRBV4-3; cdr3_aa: ASSQDLGDDRELF
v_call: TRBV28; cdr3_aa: ASSLPGPSYEQY
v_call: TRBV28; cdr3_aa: ASNPPGLLNTEAF
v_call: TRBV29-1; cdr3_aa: SADPMNTEAF
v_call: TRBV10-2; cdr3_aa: ASSEWVGTLTGELF
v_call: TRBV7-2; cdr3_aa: ASSLEGEKLF
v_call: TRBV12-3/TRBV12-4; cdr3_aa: ASSQTQLAGYEQY
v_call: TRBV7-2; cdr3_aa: ASSFLDRSYGYT
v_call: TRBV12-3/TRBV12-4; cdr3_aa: ASSSGVRTYGYT
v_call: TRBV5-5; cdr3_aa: ASSLSTGRGSGNTIY
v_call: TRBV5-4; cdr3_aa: ASSLGQGKQETQY
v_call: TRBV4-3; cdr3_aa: ASSQGAGHQSSTDTQY
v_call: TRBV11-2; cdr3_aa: ASSLTGTNTEAF
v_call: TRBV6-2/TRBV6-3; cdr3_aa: ASSYSIGTGLQFATDTQY